The 19 T cell receptor beta chains presented below share a single source sample, sequenced in a study of OX40 agonist ivuxolimab in advanced cancers. The method was immunoSEQ multiplex PCR; TCRdb's version includes in-frame clones alone and lacks a portion of them. The sample records about 69,000 clones, about 91% being singletons. The starting material was CD4+ or CD8+ T cells sorted from blood, obtained in a trial of the OX40 agonist ivuxolimab. The source is an adult with an advanced solid tumor such as melanoma, head and neck, liver or kidney cancer.

This chain joins TRBV6-1 and TRBJ2-3; D might be TRBD1 (6 bases). This CDR3 spans 15 amino acids. CDR1 and CDR2 (germline): MNHNS, SASEGT. The germline V and J ends were trimmed by 6 bases and 2 bases, with 15 bases remaining between them. The CDR3 nucleotides read TGTGCCAGCAGAGGACCACAGGGACCCACAGATACGCAGTATTTT. This sequence encodes CASRGPQGPTDTQYF.

The chain uses TRBV7-2 and TRBJ2-2; TRBD2 aligns across 14 bases. Trimming removed 0 bases from V and 1 base from J; junction bases left unmatched: 4. CDR1 is SGHTA, CDR2 FQGNSA, per germline. CDR3 length equals 19 residues. Here the CDR3 reads CASSLAGTSGRQNTGELFF. For the CDR3, the DNA is TGTGCCAGCAGCTTAGCGGGGACTAGCGGGAGACAGAACACCGGGGAGCTGTTTTTT.

This rearrangement joins TRBV28 to TRBJ1-2; 7 nucleotides align to TRBD1. The CDR3 extends over 15 amino acids. V lost 4 bases and J lost 7; bases outside the gene matches: 12. Germline V gene lookup returns CDR1 MDHEN and CDR2 SYDVKM. As DNA, the CDR3 is TGTGCCAGCAGTTGGACAGGTCTCATCAGTAGTGGCTACACCTTC. It encodes CASSWTGLISSGYTF.

The gene calls are TRBV4-3 and TRBJ2-3, with a possible D match to TRBD2 (5 bases). Germline CDR1 reads LGHNA; CDR2 reads YSLEER. The CDR3 runs to 16 residues. Trimming left V 0 bases short and J 3 bases short, with 13 bases between. CDR3 in amino acids: CASSQDVGVGTDTQYF. CDR3 nucleotides: TGCGCCAGCAGCCAAGATGTGGGAGTAGGGACAGATACGCAGTATTTT.

The chain employs TRBV5-6 and TRBJ2-7; possibly TRBD1 or TRBD2 for D (6 bases each). The germline V gene encodes CDR1 SGHDT and CDR2 YYEEEE. The V end lost 0 bases, the J end lost 9 bases, and 22 bases lay between the germline ends. CDR3 size: 16 residues. This CDR3 reads CASSLGWEEGEEGQYF. DNA of the CDR3: TGTGCCAGCAGCTTGGGTTGGGAGGAGGGGGAGGAGGGGCAGTACTTC.

The rearrangement joins TRBV6-1 to TRBJ1-1; 7 bases match TRBD1. With V trimmed by 7 bases and J by 7 bases, 12 bases remained unmatched. Germline-derived CDR1 and CDR2 are MNHNS and SASEGT. The CDR3 is 14 amino acids. The CDR3 DNA sequence: TGTGCCAGCAACCCTGTGAAGGGGGCGCATGAAGCTTTCTTT. Translating it yields CASNPVKGAHEAFF.

The chain is built from TRBV7-3 and TRBJ2-5, with 12 bases identical to TRBD2. Trimming cost V 5 bases and J 1 base; bases outside gene matches: 2. Germline CDR1 reads SGHTA; CDR2 reads FQGTGA. This CDR3 is built from 15 residues. CDR3 nucleotides: TGTGCCAGCAGCGAGACTAGCGGGGGCCAAGAGACCCAGTACTTC. Residues: CASSETSGGQETQYF.

This clone has more than one count but fewer than ten. The genes are TRBV19 and TRBJ1-1; the match to TRBD1 covers 12 bases. Germline V CDR1 and CDR2: LNHDA, SQIVND (reference sequence). J was trimmed by 5 bases and V by 4 bases; bases with no gene match: 8. This CDR3 has 16 amino acids. The CDR3 coding sequence is TGTGCCAGTAGTACCGGGACAGGGGGCGGCGAGACTGAAGCTTTCTTT. Protein product: CASSTGTGGGETEAFF.

This CDR3 reads CASSPDYEQYF. CDR3 nucleotides: TGTGCCAGCAGCCCCGATTACGAGCAGTACTTC. The V gene is TRBV7-9, the J gene TRBJ2-7; D is unresolved. The CDR3 spans 11 residues. Germline CDR1 is SEHNR and CDR2 is FQNEAQ (reference sequence). Between the trimmed V and J ends, which lost 5 bases and 4 bases, there was a span of 6 bases.

The rearrangement joins TRBV5-5 to TRBJ2-3; the D is unclear. Germline CDR1 reads SGHKS; CDR2 reads YYEKEE (reference sequence). V was clipped by 0 bases and J by 2 bases, with 13 bases between them. The CDR3 runs 16 residues. This chain's CDR3 is CASSLDGLSFTDTQYF. CDR3 nucleotide sequence: TGTGCCAGCAGCTTGGACGGGTTGTCGTTCACAGATACGCAGTATTTT.

This clone was picked up a small number of times. The chain carries TRBV6-1 and TRBJ1-2, with 7 bases identical to TRBD1. J was trimmed by 1 base and V by 1 base; bases with no gene match: 9. The germline CDR1 and CDR2 sequences are MNHNS and SASEGT. The length of the CDR3 is 17 residues. The CDR3 DNA reads as TGTGCCAGCAGTGAAGGGACGGGGACAGAAATTAACTATGGCTACACCTTC. Translated: CASSEGTGTEINYGYTF.

The chain carries TRBV12-5 and TRBJ1-4; TRBD1 matches at 8 bases. Germline trimming cut 5 bases from V and 8 bases from J; bases unmatched to any gene: 7. The CDR3 totals 14 residues. Per the germline V gene, CDR1 is LGHNT and CDR2 is FRNRAP. The CDR3 region is CASGPGTGTEKLFF. CDR3 sequence (DNA): TGTGCTAGTGGTCCCGGGACAGGTACGGAAAAACTGTTTTTT.

A remark on this clone: Since no conserved phenylalanine or tryptophan closes the CDR3, a read error is the likely cause. Because the CDR3's place on the DNA is in doubt, the DNA is left out and the CDR3 is given as listed by TCRdb. The chain couples TRBV5-2 to TRBJ2-6; the table calls TRBD2, which could not be checked here. TRBV5-2 is a known pseudogene. The CDR3 numbers 13 amino acids, ends counted. The CDR3 sequence: CASNVAREYTKSG.

V gene TRBV11-2 combines with J gene TRBJ2-5, with D unresolved. The CDR3 contains 16 residues. The V end was cut by 2 bases, the J end by 3 bases, with 16 bases between. Germline loops: CDR1 SGHAT, CDR2 FQNNGV. The CDR3 DNA sequence: TGTGCCAGCAGCTTAAATCTTTATTTGACGGAAGAGACCCAGTACTTC. Translation: CASSLNLYLTEETQYF.

This clone came up once. V is TRBV5-1 and J is TRBJ1-5; D not certain. CDR1 and CDR2 (germline): SGHRS, YFSETQ. Trimming pared 1 base from V and 1 base from J, leaving 3 bases between. This CDR3 has 13 amino acids. The chain's CDR3 is CASSLQSNQPQHF. CDR3 coding DNA: TGCGCCAGCAGCTTGCAAAGCAATCAGCCCCAGCATTTT.

This clone came up many times. The chain employs TRBV4-3 and TRBJ1-2; 11 bases agree with TRBD1. The CDR3 is made up of 14 amino acids. V dropped 3 bases and J dropped 7; count of bases not matched to a gene: 4. Germline V gene data show CDR1 as LGHNA and CDR2 as YSLEER. CDR3 sequence (DNA): TGCGCCAGCAGCCAGGACAGGGGGCAGAGTGGCTACACCTTC. Amino acids: CASSQDRGQSGYTF.

The chain employs TRBV27 and TRBJ2-5; 12 bases match TRBD1. The V gene's germline CDR1 is MNHEY and CDR2 SMNVEV (reference sequence). This CDR3 comprises 16 residues. V lost 7 bases to trimming and J lost 5 bases; unmatched junction nucleotides: 11. CDR3 sequence (DNA): TGTGCCAGCACCAAGCGCGGGACAGGGGGCCTTGAGACCCAGTACTTC. It translates to CASTKRGTGGLETQYF.

The chain recombines TRBV30 with TRBJ2-3; D gene ambiguous. With 3 bases removed from V and 6 bases from J, the gap between germline ends came to 10 bases. This CDR3 region has 12 residues. From germline, CDR1 is GTSNPN and CDR2 SVGIG (reference sequence). The CDR3 bases are TGTGCCTGGAGCTGGGTCTCGGATACGCAGTATTTT. Translating it yields CAWSWVSDTQYF.

The chain has TRBV6-5 and TRBJ1-2, with 7 bases matching TRBD1. The CDR3 spans 14 residues. Germline values: CDR1 MNHEY, CDR2 SVGAGI. V lost 2 bases and J lost 8; bases outside the gene matches: 8. The CDR3: CASSYGTELFGYTF. CDR3 DNA: TGTGCCAGCAGTTACGGGACAGAACTATTCGGCTACACCTTC.